The 7 T cell receptor beta chains below come from one sample, sequenced in a study of cytomegalovirus exposure and HLA in healthy donors. 13 Jbeta primers and 60 Vbeta primers were used for the PCR. Generated by immunoSEQ multiplex PCR, the TCRdb table keeps only in-frame clones and is missing some. The sample holds about 140,000 clones; more than 75% are singletons and the top ten take approximately 2.5%. Sequencing input: PBMCs. Receptor source: a man in his fifties in good health and CMV-seronegative.

This chain links TRBV30 with TRBJ1-1; tentative D call: TRBD1 (6 bases). The CDR3 length is 12 residues. The germline CDR1 and CDR2 sequences are GTSNPN and SVGIG (reference sequence). Trimming took off 5 bases at V and 2 bases at J, with 9 bases between the two ends. The CDR3 reads CAWGDTNTEAFF. CDR3 coding DNA: TGTGCCTGGGGGGACACCAACACTGAAGCTTTCTTT.

V gene TRBV2 combines with J gene TRBJ2-7, with 11 nucleotides matching TRBD2. Germline V lookup: CDR1 SNHLY, CDR2 FYNNEI. Losses at the gene ends were 4 bases for V and 8 bases for J; bases not matched to a gene: 10. The CDR3 is made up of 15 amino acids. DNA of the CDR3: TGTGCCAGCAGTGCCCTAGCGGGAGGACCAACCCAGCAGTACTTC. Residues: CASSALAGGPTQQYF.

The rearrangement uses TRBV29-1 and TRBJ2-1; a weak D match, TRBD1 (5 bases). Per the germline V gene, CDR1 is SQVTM and CDR2 is ANQGSEA. The CDR3 has 11 residues. The V end was cut by 7 bases, the J end by 11 bases, with 15 bases between. CDR3 in amino acids: CSAPKGKKQFF. The CDR3 DNA sequence: TGCAGCGCCCCTAAGGGGAAAAAGCAGTTCTTC.

This sequence joins TRBV27 and TRBJ1-2; TRBD1 might be the D (6 bases). Trimming pared 6 bases from V and 8 bases from J, leaving 19 bases between. The CDR3 is 14 residues long. Germline V CDR1 and CDR2: MNHEY, SMNVEV (reference sequence). Written as DNA, the CDR3 is TGTGCCAGCAGCAAGGGAGCAGGGGATTGGGGCTACACCTTC. The encoded protein is CASSKGAGDWGYTF.

The chain has TRBV11-3 and TRBJ1-1; 8 bases align to TRBD1. This CDR3 region has 13 residues. The germline CDR1 and CDR2 sequences are SGHNT and YENEEA. The trim removed 3 bases at V and 3 bases at J, leaving 0 bases unmatched. The CDR3 sequence is CASSLTGDTEAFF. The CDR3 bases are TGTGCCAGCAGCTTGACAGGGGACACTGAAGCTTTCTTT.

As DNA, the CDR3 is TGTGCCACCACGTCGGACAGGGGGCCGGGAGAGCAGTACTTC. It yields the protein CATTSDRGPGEQYF. The chain couples TRBV2 to TRBJ2-7; TRBD1 matches at 11 bases. The CDR3 is made up of 14 amino acids. After removal of 10 bases from V and 7 bases from J, the junction contained 12 bases not matched to a gene. The germline V gene encodes CDR1 SNHLY and CDR2 FYNNEI.

This clone was picked up one time. The genes are TRBV18 and TRBJ2-5; 10 nucleotides line up with TRBD2. Trimming at V came to 3 bases and at J to 4 bases, leaving 20 bases not matched to a gene. Germline-derived CDR1 and CDR2 are KGHSH and LQKENI. This CDR3 is 20 amino acids long. The CDR3 loop reads CASSPPTLPRTSGARETQYF. The CDR3 DNA sequence: TGTGCCAGCTCACCCCCAACTCTTCCTCGGACTAGCGGAGCTAGAGAGACCCAGTACTTC.